Listed below are T cell receptor delta chains from one sample, sequenced in a study of Vδ1+ human thymocytes. TCRdb made new clone calls on the multiplex PCR reads using CATT. The repertoire holds over 45,000 delta-chain clones, with more than 12% as singletons. Source material: Vdelta1+ gamma-delta thymocytes from the thymus. These receptors all come from a girl under three years old who had congenital heart surgery. The conserved cysteine and the conserved F or W are not part of the CDR3 here.

j_gene: TRDJ1
v_gene: TRDV1
CDR3aa: ALGEPSASFRGYPTDKLI

j_gene: TRDJ1
v_gene: TRDV3
CDR3aa: ASFSLRWGNELI

j_gene: TRDJ4
v_gene: TRAV29/DV5
CDR3aa: AASARKSSIYWGILGRPLI

j_gene: TRDJ1
v_gene: TRDV1
CDR3aa: ALGERPPPPPGDSYTDKLI

j_gene: TRDJ1
v_gene: TRDV1
CDR3aa: ALGVPATLGDTSGLI

j_gene: TRDJ1
v_gene: TRDV1
CDR3aa: ALGDKTSSTCTDKLI

j_gene: TRDJ1
v_gene: TRDV1
CDR3aa: ALGSYPFLLGEKTYTDKLI

j_gene: TRDJ1
v_gene: TRDV2
CDR3aa: ACDWGIRWGTDKLI

j_gene: TRDJ1
v_gene: TRDV2
CDR3aa: ACDTFPSWALLGDTYTDKLI

j_gene: TRDJ1
v_gene: TRDV1
CDR3aa: ALGEYPLGDTQSTDKLI

j_gene: TRDJ1
v_gene: TRDV1
CDR3aa: ALGEFTGDTWYTDKLI

j_gene: TRDJ1
v_gene: TRDV1
CDR3aa: ALGEPTGTGGYGYTDKLI

j_gene: TRDJ1
v_gene: TRDV1
CDR3aa: ALGVPYPLGDPSPYTDKLI

j_gene: TRDJ1
v_gene: TRDV1
CDR3aa: ALGELGPYGYTEADKLI

j_gene: TRDJ1
v_gene: TRDV1
CDR3aa: ALGEPLPSTGGYVSTDKLI

j_gene: TRDJ1
v_gene: TRDV1
CDR3aa: ALGELKRLGDTFRNTDKLI

j_gene: TRDJ1
v_gene: TRDV1
CDR3aa: ALGDAGPALLGKGRKYTDKLI

j_gene: TRDJ1
v_gene: TRDV1
CDR3aa: ALGASTILGDRGPYLI

j_gene: TRDJ1
v_gene: TRDV1
CDR3aa: ALGDGGWGSGGPHPTDKLI

j_gene: TRDJ1
v_gene: TRDV1
CDR3aa: ALGTDFRPSLGDPNTDKLI

j_gene: TRDJ1
v_gene: TRDV1
CDR3aa: ALGAQGGGYGGLI

j_gene: TRDJ1
v_gene: TRDV1
CDR3aa: ALGELTGDPCDKLI

j_gene: TRDJ1
v_gene: TRDV1
CDR3aa: ALGEGGLKRTGGYAPDKLI

j_gene: TRDJ1
v_gene: TRDV1
CDR3aa: ALGAHSRQPTGGFKLI